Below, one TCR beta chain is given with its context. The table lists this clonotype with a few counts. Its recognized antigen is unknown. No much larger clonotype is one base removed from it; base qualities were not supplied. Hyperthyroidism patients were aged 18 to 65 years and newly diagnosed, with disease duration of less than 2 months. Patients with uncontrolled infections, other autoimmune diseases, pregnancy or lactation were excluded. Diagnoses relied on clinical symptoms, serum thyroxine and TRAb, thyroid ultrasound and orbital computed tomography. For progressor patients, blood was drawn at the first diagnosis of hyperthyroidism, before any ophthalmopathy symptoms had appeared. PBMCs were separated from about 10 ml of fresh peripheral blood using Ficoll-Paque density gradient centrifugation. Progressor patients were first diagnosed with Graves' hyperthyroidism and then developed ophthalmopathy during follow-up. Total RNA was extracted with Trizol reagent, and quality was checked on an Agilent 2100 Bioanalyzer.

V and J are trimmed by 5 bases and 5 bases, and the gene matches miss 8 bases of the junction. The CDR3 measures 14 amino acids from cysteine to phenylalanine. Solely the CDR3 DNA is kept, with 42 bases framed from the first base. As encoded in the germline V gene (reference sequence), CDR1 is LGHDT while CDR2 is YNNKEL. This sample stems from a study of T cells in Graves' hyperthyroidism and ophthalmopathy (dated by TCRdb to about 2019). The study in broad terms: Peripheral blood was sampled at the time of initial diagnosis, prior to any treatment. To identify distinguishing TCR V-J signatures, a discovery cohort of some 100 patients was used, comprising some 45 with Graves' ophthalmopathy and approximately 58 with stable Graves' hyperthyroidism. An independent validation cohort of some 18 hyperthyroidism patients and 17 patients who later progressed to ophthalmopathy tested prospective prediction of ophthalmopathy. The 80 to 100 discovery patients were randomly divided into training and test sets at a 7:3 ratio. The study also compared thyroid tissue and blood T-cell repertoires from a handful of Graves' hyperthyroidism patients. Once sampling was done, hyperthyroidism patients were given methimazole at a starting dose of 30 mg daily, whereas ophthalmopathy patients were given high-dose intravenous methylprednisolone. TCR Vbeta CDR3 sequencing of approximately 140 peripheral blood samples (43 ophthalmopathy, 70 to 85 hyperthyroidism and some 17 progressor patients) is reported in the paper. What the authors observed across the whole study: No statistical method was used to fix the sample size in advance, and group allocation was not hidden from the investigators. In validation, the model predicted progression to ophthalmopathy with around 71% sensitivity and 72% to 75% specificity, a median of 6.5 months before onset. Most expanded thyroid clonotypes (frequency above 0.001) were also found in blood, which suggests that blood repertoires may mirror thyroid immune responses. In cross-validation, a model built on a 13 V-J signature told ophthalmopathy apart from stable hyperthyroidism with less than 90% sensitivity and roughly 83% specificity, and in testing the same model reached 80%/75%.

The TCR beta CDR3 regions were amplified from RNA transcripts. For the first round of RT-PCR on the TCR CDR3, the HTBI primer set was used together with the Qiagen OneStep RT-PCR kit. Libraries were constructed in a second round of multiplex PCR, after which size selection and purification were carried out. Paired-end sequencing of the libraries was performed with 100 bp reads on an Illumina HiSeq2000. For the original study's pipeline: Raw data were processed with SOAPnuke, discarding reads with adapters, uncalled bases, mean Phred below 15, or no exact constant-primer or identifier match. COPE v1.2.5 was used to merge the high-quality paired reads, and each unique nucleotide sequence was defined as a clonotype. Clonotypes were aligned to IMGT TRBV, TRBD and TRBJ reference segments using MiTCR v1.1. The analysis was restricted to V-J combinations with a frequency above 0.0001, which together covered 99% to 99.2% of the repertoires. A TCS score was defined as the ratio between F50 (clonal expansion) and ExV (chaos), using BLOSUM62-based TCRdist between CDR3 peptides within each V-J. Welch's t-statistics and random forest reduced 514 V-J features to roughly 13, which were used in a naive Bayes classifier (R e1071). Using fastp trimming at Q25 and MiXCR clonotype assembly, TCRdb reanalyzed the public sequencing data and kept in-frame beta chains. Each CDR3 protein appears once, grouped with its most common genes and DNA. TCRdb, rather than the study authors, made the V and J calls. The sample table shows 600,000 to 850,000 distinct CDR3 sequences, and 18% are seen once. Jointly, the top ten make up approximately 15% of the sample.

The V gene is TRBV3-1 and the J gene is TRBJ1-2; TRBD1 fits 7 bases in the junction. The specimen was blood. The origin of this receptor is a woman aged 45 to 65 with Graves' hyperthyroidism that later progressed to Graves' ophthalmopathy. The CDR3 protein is CASSSDRKPYGYTF. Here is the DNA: TGTGCCAGCAGCTCGGACAGGAAGCCTTATGGCTACACCTTC. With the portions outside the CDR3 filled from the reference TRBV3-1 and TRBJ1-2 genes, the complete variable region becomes DTAVSQTPKYLVTQMGNDKSIKCEQNLGHDTMYWYKQDSKKFLKIMFSYNNKELIINETVPNRFSPKSPDKAHLNLHINSLELGDSAVYFCASSSDRKPYGYTFGSGTRLTVV.